This is a list of T cell receptor beta chains from one sample in a study of shared clonotypes between healthy human individuals. Libraries were prepared by immunoSEQ multiplex PCR; TCRdb keeps only in-frame clonotypes and omits some of them. Of about 2.4 million clones in the sample, 90% to 95% were seen once. The specimen sequenced was naive CD4+ T cells from PBMCs. These receptors were collected from a man aged 18 to 29 in good health. Some clones in this sample may be carry-over from other donors' samples. Each CDR3 is given with its conserved first and last residue. A D gene is named only where the DNA matches it firmly. Only part of the rows carry a size: once, few, many, or a class if the clone is expanded.

>TRBJ2-5|NA|TRBV5-4|NA
TGTGCCAGCAGCCCAGGGACGGATCAAGAGACCCAGTACTTC
CASSPGTDQETQYF
>TRBJ2-7|TRBD2|TRBV4-1|NA
TGCGCCAGCAGCCAATCGTCCGGGACTACCGATTACGAGCAGTACTTC
CASSQSSGTTDYEQYF
>TRBJ1-4|TRBD1|TRBV29-1|NA
TGCAGCGCTGGACAGGGGTCAGCAACTAATGAAAAACTGTTTTTT
CSAGQGSATNEKLFF
>TRBJ2-5|TRBD2|TRBV2|NA
TGTGCCAGCAGTGAATTGGGACTAGGAGGAGAGACCCAGTACTTC
CASSELGLGGETQYF
>TRBJ1-3|NA|TRBV25-1|NA
TGTGCCAGCACCGACAGTCTCTCTGGAAACACCATATATTTT
CASTDSLSGNTIYF
>TRBJ2-1|NA|TRBV7-9|once
TGTGCCAGCAGCTTAGACTACAGCTCCTACAATGAGCAGTTCTTC
CASSLDYSSYNEQFF
>TRBJ2-1|TRBD2|TRBV28|NA
TGTGCCAGCACTCAAACTAGCGGGATTTACAATGAGCAGTTCTTC
CASTQTSGIYNEQFF
>TRBJ1-1|NA|TRBV6-6|NA
TGTGCCAGCAGTTTCGGACGGGGGAACACTGAAGCTTTCTTT
CASSFGRGNTEAFF
>TRBJ1-2|NA|TRBV28|NA
TGTGCCAGCAGTACGCCAGACCCCACCGGCTATGGCTACACCTTC
CASSTPDPTGYGYTF
>TRBJ2-2|NA|TRBV14|NA
TGTGCCAGCAGCCCTTTGGTAACCGGGGAGCTGTTTTTT
CASSPLVTGELFF